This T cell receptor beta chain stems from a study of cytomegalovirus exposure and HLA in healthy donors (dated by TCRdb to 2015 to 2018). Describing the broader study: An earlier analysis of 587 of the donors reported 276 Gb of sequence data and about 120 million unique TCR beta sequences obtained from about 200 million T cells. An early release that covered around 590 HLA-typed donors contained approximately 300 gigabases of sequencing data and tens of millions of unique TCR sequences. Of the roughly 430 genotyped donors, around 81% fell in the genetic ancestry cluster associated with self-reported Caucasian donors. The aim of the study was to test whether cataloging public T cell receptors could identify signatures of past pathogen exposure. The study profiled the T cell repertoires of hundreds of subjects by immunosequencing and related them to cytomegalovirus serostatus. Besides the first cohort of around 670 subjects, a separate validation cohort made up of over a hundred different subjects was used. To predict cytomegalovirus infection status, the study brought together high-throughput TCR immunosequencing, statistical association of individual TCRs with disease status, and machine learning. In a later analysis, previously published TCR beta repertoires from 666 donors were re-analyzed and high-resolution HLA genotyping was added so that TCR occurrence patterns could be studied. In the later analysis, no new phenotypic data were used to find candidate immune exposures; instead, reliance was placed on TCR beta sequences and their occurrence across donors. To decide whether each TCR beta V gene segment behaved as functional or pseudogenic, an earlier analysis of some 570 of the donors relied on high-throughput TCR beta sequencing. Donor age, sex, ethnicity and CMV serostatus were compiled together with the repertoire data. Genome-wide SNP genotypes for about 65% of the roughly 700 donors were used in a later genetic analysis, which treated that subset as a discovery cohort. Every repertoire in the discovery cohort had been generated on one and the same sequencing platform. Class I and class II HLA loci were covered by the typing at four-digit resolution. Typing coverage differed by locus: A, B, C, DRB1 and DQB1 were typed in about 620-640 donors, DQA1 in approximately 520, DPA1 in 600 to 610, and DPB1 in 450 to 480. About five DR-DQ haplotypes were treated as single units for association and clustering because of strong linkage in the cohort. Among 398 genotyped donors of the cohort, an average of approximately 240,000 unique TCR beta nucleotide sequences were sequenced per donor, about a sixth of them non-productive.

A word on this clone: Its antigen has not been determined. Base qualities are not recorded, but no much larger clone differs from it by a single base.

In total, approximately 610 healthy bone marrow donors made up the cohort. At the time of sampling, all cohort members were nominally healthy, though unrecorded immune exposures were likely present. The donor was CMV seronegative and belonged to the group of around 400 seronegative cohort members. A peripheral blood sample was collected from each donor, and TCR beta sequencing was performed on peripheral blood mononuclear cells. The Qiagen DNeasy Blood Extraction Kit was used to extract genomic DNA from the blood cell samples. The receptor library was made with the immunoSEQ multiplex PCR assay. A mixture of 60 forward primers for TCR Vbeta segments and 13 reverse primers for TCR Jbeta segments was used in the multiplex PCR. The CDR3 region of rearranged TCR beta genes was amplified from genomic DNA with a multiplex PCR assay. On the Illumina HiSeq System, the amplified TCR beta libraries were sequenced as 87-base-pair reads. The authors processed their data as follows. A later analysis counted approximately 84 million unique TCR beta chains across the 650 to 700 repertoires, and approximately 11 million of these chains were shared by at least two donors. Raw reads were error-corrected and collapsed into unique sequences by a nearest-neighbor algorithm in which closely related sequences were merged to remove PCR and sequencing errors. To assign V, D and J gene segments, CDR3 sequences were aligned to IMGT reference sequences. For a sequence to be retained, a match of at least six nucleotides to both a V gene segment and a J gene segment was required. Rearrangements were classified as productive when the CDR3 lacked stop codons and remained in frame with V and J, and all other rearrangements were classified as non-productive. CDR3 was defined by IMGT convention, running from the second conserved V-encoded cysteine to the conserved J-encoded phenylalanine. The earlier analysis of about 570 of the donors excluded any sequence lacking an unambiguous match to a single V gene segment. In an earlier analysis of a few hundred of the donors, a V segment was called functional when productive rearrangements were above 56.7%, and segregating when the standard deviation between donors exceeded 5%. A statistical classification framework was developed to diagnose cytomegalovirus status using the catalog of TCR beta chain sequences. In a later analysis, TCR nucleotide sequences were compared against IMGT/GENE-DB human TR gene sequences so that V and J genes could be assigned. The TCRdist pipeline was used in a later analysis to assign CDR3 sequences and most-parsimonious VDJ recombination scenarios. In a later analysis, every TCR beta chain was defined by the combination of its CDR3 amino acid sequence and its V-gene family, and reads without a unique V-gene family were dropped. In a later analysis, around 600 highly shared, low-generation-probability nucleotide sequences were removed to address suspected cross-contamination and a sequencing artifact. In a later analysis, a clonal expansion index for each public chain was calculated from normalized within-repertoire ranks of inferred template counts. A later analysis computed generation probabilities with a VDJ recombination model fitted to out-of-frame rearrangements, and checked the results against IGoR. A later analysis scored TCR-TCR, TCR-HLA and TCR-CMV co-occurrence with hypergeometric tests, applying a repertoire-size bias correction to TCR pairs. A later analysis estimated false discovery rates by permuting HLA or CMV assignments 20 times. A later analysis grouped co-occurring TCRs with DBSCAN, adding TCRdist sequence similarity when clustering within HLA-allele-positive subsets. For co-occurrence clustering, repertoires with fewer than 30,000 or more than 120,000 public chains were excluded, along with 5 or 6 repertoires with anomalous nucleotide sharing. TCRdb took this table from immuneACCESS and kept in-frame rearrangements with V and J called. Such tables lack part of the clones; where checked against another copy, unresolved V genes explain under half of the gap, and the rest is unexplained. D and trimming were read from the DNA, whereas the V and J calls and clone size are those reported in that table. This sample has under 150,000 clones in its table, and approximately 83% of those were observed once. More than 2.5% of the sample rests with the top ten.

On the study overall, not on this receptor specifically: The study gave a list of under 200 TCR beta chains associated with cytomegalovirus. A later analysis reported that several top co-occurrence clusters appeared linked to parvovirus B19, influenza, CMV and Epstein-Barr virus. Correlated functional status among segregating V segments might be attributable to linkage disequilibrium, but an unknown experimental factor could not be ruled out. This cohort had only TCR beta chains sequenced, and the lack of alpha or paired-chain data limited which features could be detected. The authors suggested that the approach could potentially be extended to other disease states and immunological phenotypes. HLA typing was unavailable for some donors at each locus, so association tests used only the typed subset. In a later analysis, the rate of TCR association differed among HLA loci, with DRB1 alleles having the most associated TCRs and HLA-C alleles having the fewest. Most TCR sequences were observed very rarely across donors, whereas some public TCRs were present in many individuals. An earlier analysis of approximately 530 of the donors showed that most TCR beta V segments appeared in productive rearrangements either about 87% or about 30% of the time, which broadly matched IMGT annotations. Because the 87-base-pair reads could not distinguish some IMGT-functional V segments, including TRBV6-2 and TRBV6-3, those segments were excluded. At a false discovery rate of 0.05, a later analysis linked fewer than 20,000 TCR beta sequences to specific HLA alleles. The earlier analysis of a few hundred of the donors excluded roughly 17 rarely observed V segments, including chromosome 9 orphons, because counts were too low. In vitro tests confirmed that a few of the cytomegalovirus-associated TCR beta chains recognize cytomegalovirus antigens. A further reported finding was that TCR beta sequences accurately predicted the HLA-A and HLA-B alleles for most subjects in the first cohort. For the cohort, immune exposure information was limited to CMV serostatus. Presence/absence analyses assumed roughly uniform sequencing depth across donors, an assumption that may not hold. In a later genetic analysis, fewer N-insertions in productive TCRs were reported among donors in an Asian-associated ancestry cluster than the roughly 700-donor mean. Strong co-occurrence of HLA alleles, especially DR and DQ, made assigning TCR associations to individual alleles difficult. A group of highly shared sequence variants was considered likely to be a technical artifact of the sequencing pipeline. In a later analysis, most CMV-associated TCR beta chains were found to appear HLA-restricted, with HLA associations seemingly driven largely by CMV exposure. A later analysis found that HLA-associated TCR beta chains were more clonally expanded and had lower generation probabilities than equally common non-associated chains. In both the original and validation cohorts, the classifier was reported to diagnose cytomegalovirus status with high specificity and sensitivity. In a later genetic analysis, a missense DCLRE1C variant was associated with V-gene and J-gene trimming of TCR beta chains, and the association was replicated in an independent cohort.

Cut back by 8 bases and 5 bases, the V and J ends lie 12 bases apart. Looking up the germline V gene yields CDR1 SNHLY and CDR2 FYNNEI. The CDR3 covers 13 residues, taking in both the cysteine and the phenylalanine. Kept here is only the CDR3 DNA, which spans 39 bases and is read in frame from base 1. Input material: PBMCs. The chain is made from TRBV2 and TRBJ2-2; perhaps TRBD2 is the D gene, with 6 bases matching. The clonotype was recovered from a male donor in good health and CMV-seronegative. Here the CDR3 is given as CASGRLGTGELFF. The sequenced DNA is TGTGCCAGCGGGAGGTTAGGAACCGGGGAGCTGTTTTTT. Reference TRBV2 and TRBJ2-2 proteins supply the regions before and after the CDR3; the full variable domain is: EPEVTQTPSHQVTQMGQEVILRCVPISNHLYFYWYRQILGQKVEFLVSFYNNEISEKSEIFDDQFSVERPDGSNFTLKIRSTKLEDSAMYFCASGRLGTGELFFGEGSRLTVL.